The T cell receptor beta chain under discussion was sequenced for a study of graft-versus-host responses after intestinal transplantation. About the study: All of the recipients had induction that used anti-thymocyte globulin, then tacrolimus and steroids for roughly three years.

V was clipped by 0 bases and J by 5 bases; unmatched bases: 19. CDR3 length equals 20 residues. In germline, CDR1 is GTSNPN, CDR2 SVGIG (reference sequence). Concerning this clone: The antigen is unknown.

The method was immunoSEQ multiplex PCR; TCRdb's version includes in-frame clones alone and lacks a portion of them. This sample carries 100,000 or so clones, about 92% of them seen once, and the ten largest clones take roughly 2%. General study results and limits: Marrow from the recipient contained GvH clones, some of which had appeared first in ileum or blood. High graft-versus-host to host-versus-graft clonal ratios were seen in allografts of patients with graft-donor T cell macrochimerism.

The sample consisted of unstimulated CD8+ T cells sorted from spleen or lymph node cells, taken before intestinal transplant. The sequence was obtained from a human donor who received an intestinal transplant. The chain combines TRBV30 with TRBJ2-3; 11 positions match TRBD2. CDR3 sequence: CAWSVRVASGGFDLVDTQYF. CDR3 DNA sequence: TGTGCCTGGAGTGTAAGGGTTGCTAGCGGGGGGTTTGACCTCGTAGATACGCAGTATTTT.